The 11 T cell receptor beta chains below come from one sample, sequenced in a study of graft-versus-host responses after intestinal transplantation. Assay used: immunoSEQ multiplex PCR; TCRdb lists only in-frame clones, some missing. Among about 54,000 clones listed, roughly nine tenths were seen once. The sequences come from PBMCs, collected approximately 97 weeks after intestinal transplant. The receptors originated from a human patient who received an intestinal transplant, so some T cells may come from the graft donor.

V usage is TRBV30 and J usage is TRBJ2-3; TRBD2 aligns across 8 bases. Germline V gene lookup returns CDR1 GTSNPN and CDR2 SVGIG (reference sequence). V lost 4 bases, J lost 5 bases, and 2 bases stayed unmatched. CDR3 length equals 12 residues. The CDR3 here is CAWTGGEDTQYF. The CDR3 DNA reads TGTGCCTGGACCGGGGGGGAAGATACGCAGTATTTT.

The rearrangement joins TRBV9 to TRBJ2-7, with D uncertain. V was trimmed by 4 bases and J by 2 bases, leaving 7 bases between them. CDR1 is SGDLS, CDR2 YYNGEE, per germline. The CDR3 is 12 amino acids. The CDR3 protein is CASSTGPYEQYF. For the CDR3, the DNA is TGTGCCAGCAGCACGGGTCCCTACGAGCAGTACTTC.

The J gene is TRBJ2-3, the V gene TRBV6-4, with a possible D match to TRBD1 (8 bases). Trimming left V 5 bases short and J 3 bases short, with 15 bases between. The CDR3 has 15 amino acids. Germline CDR1 is MRHNA and CDR2 is SNTAGT. DNA for the CDR3: TGTGCCAGCAGTAATGGACAGGGAGGGACAGATACGCAGTATTTT. This gives the protein CASSNGQGGTDTQYF.

This clone was observed once. The J gene is TRBJ2-7, the V gene TRBV30; D ambiguous. The CDR3 covers 14 residues. Trimming left V 3 bases short and J 6 bases short, with 18 bases between. Germline lookup yields CDR1 GTSNPN and CDR2 SVGIG (reference sequence). For the CDR3, the DNA is TGTGCCTGGAGCCTAAATCATCTAGGGTCCGAGCAGTACTTC. Translating gives CAWSLNHLGSEQYF.

The J gene is TRBJ2-1, the V gene TRBV7-8, with D unresolved. Trimming took 1 base from V and 6 from J, leaving 7 bases between them. This CDR3 has 13 residues. CDR1 SGHVS and CDR2 FQNEAQ come from the germline V gene. The CDR3 DNA reads TGTGCCAGCAGCTTAGGGCCGGGCAATGAGCAGTTCTTC. Residues: CASSLGPGNEQFF.

This clone has more than one count but fewer than ten. The rearrangement uses TRBV2 and TRBJ1-6, with D unclear. V lost 4 bases and J 10 bases, leaving 8 bases between the germline ends. CDR1 and CDR2 from the germline V gene are SNHLY and FYNNEI. The CDR3 length is 12 residues. CDR3 region: CASSAGGSPLHF. The DNA of the CDR3 is TGTGCCAGCAGTGCGGGTGGATCACCCCTCCACTTT.

The chain employs TRBV5-5 and TRBJ2-7; the D gene is possibly TRBD2 (5 bases). From germline, CDR1 is SGHKS and CDR2 YYEKEE (reference sequence). Trimming pared 5 bases from V and 5 bases from J, leaving 17 bases between. This CDR3 is built from 14 residues. The CDR3 protein is CASSPPFGGDEQYF. The CDR3 DNA sequence: TGTGCCAGCAGTCCTCCCTTTGGAGGCGACGAGCAGTACTTC.

The chain uses TRBV18 and TRBJ1-5; a possible D gene is TRBD1 (5 bases). The CDR3 contains 15 residues. V lost 3 bases to trimming and J lost 6 bases, with 15 bases between them. CDR1 is KGHSH and CDR2 is LQKENI in the germline V gene. The CDR3 loop reads CASSPLAGFGQPQHF. The DNA of the CDR3 is TGTGCCAGCTCACCCCTGGCAGGGTTCGGTCAGCCCCAGCATTTT.

This clone was seen a handful of times. The rearrangement links TRBV5-6 to TRBJ2-7; 7 bases fit TRBD2. CDR3 size: 14 residues. Germline V gives CDR1 SGHDT, CDR2 YYEEEE. The ends lost 3 bases at V and 3 bases at J; junction bases unmatched: 6. Written as DNA, the CDR3 is TGTGCCAGCAGCTCCGGACTAGGGGACTACGAGCAGTACTTC. Translated, it gives CASSSGLGDYEQYF.

The chain carries TRBV15 and TRBJ1-3, with D maybe TRBD1 (5 bases). The V gene lost 10 bases and the J gene lost 2 bases, with 12 bases spanning the gap. In germline, CDR1 is LNHNV, CDR2 YYDKDF (reference sequence). This CDR3 spans 13 amino acids. The CDR3 nucleotides are TGTGCCAGCGGTGGGGGGGCTGGAAACACCATATATTTT. Amino acids: CASGGGAGNTIYF.

The chain joins TRBV7-9 to TRBJ2-1; maybe TRBD1 (6 bases). Trimming left V 5 bases short and J 5 bases short, with 10 bases between. The CDR3 is 13 amino acids. Germline-derived CDR1 and CDR2 are SEHNR and FQNEAQ (reference sequence). The CDR3 region is CASSRYRDNEQFF. CDR3 in DNA: TGTGCCAGCAGCCGATACAGGGACAATGAGCAGTTCTTC.